These 10 T cell receptor beta chains were all obtained from the same sample, sequenced in a study of Ad26.COV2.S vaccination and SARS-CoV-2 variants. Only in-frame clones appear in the TCRdb table, and some are missing; sequencing was by immunoSEQ multiplex PCR. This table has roughly 320,000 clones, over 80% appearing once. Stated treatment: roughly 19 received Ad26.COV2.S at low or high dose, single or two shots; roughly 5 received placebo; per-sample allocation not given. Samples analyzed were those drawn on day 63 after the first vaccine or placebo injection. Here the sequenced sample was peripheral blood, taken in a trial of Ad26.COV2.S vaccine versus placebo. The receptor set was obtained from a person aged 18-60 years who received the Ad26.COV2.S COVID-19 vaccine or a placebo.

The gene calls are TRBV11-3 and TRBJ2-3, with 13 bases fitting TRBD2. The CDR3 spans 16 residues. The V and J ends lost 5 bases and 6 bases, in that order; junction bases with no gene match: 8. Germline V lookup: CDR1 SGHNT, CDR2 YENEEA. CDR3 coding DNA: TGTGCCAGCAGCCGACTAGCGGGGGGTATGGAGGATACGCAGTATTTT. Its protein is CASSRLAGGMEDTQYF.

The rearrangement joins TRBV3-1 (or the pseudogene TRBV3-2) to TRBJ1-1; D gene ambiguous. This CDR3 is built from 13 residues. Looked up from germline, CDR1 is LGHDT and CDR2 is YNNKEL (reference sequence). V was pared by 0 bases and J by 4 bases, with 6 bases between. The CDR3 is CASSQDLLTEAFF. The CDR3 bases are TGTGCCAGCAGCCAAGATTTGCTCACTGAAGCTTTCTTT.

V is TRBV5-1 and J is TRBJ2-1; 8 nucleotides line up with TRBD2. The CDR3 is 14 residues long. CDR1 is SGHRS and CDR2 is YFSETQ in the germline V gene. V shed 0 bases, J shed 6 bases, and the junction held 2 bases outside the gene matches. The CDR3 loop reads CASSLGTSPNEQFF. In DNA, the CDR3 is TGCGCCAGCAGCTTGGGGACTAGCCCCAATGAGCAGTTCTTC.

This rearrangement joins TRBV29-1 to TRBJ2-7; D unclear. Per germline, CDR1 SQVTM and CDR2 ANQGSEA. This CDR3 is built from 13 residues. The V end lost 6 bases, the J end lost 3 bases, and 15 bases lay between the germline ends. The CDR3 spells CSVWIPSSYEQYF. The CDR3 nucleotides are TGCAGCGTGTGGATCCCCAGCAGCTACGAGCAGTACTTC.

CDR3: CASSDQGAGYEQYF. In nucleotides, the CDR3 is TGTGCCAGCAGTGACCAGGGGGCCGGCTACGAGCAGTACTTC. This chain connects TRBV2 to TRBJ2-7; 8 nucleotides agree with TRBD1. The V segment lost 3 bases and the J segment 3 bases; nucleotides outside the gene matches: 4. The germline V gene has CDR1 SNHLY and CDR2 FYNNEI. This CDR3 region has 14 residues.

V and J are TRBV7-2 and TRBJ1-2; D is perhaps TRBD1 (5 bases). Per the germline V gene, CDR1 is SGHTA and CDR2 is FQGNSA. The CDR3 length is 17 residues. Trimming left V 2 bases short and J 4 bases short, with 20 bases between. CDR3 nucleotide sequence: TGTGCCAGCAGCTTAAATTCTTCGGCACAGGCCTTCTATGGCTACACCTTC. The encoded protein is CASSLNSSAQAFYGYTF.

The chain links TRBV20-1 to TRBJ2-5; unclear D gene. Trimming cost V 3 bases and J 5 bases, with 10 bases left between them. Germline assignment: CDR1 DFQATT and CDR2 SNEGSKA (reference sequence). The CDR3 has 12 residues. Here the CDR3 reads CSASPPGETQYF. The CDR3 DNA is TGCAGTGCTAGTCCGCCCGGGGAGACCCAGTACTTC.

In its sample, this clone was seen once. The J gene is TRBJ1-3, the V gene TRBV12-5; perhaps TRBD1 as D (6 bases). This CDR3 spans 10 amino acids. CDR1 and CDR2 (germline): LGHNT, FRNRAP. This CDR3 is CATVRGAIYF. CDR3 bases: TGTGCCACCGTGAGGGGGGCCATATATTTT.

The chain employs TRBV6-6 and TRBJ2-7, with D tentatively TRBD1 (5 bases). This CDR3 is 13 amino acids long. The germline gives CDR1 MNHNY, CDR2 SVGAGI (reference sequence). Deletions cut 7 bases from V and 6 bases from J, with 16 bases between. The DNA of the CDR3 is TGTGCCAGCACCTTTAGACAGCCAGGCGAGCAGTACTTC. It translates to CASTFRQPGEQYF.

The genes are TRBV9 and TRBJ1-1; weak D call: TRBD1 (6 bases). CDR1 SGDLS and CDR2 YYNGEE come from the germline V gene. This CDR3 spans 15 amino acids. Trimming took 0 bases from V and 0 from J, leaving 9 bases between them. CDR3 sequence (DNA): TGTGCCAGCAGCGTAGAGGGGGGGTTGAACACTGAAGCTTTCTTT. Translated, it gives CASSVEGGLNTEAFF.